Reported below is one T cell receptor beta chain. V lost 3 bases, J lost 8 bases, and 14 bases lay in between. Germline loops: CDR1 MNHEY, CDR2 SVGAGI. This CDR3 is built from 13 residues. These data are taken from a study of blood T cell repertoires in COVID-19. Measured with immunoSEQ multiplex PCR; TCRdb has only the in-frame clones, and not every one. Among 250,000 to 300,000 clones, over 65% were seen once, and the ten largest hold about 4.9%. This clonotype was obtained from a man in his sixties who had recovered from COVID-19. Sequencing used peripheral blood. The genes are TRBV6-5 and TRBJ2-7, with D maybe TRBD2 (6 bases). The CDR3 DNA is TGTGCCAGCAGTTATACGGTTGGAGGGCAGCAGTACTTC. Translated, it gives CASSYTVGGQQYF.